These 26 T cell receptor beta chains were all obtained from the same sample, sequenced in a study of OX40 agonist ivuxolimab in advanced cancers. Generated by immunoSEQ multiplex PCR, the TCRdb table keeps only in-frame clones and is missing some. The sample lists about 81,000 clones; about 81% were seen once. Sample: CD4+ or CD8+ T cells sorted from blood, taken in a trial of the OX40 agonist ivuxolimab. These receptors all come from an adult with an advanced solid tumor such as melanoma, head and neck, liver or kidney cancer.

This clone was seen a single time. The V call is TRBV7-2, the J call TRBJ1-1; D is perhaps TRBD1 (5 bases). V lost 5 bases and J 6 bases, leaving 13 bases between the germline ends. In germline, CDR1 is SGHTA, CDR2 FQGNSA. The CDR3 extends over 13 amino acids. The CDR3 region has the DNA TGTGCCAGCAGCGCGGGACGAATAGCTGAAGCTTTCTTT. The encoded protein is CASSAGRIAEAFF.

The chain has TRBV13 and TRBJ2-1; unclear D gene. The germline V and J ends were trimmed by 1 base and 2 bases, with 12 bases remaining between them. This CDR3 region has 16 residues. Germline CDR1 reads PRHDT; CDR2 reads FYEKMQ (reference sequence). CDR3 protein: CASSLDGLGTYNEQFF. The CDR3 nucleotides read TGTGCCAGCAGCTTAGACGGTTTGGGCACCTACAATGAGCAGTTCTTC.

The genes are TRBV7-8 and TRBJ1-1, with D uncertain. Germline V gene lookup returns CDR1 SGHVS and CDR2 FQNEAQ. V was clipped by 1 base and J by 4 bases, with 4 bases between them. The CDR3 loop spans 12 amino acids. This CDR3 is CASSLGRTEAFF. CDR3 DNA sequence: TGTGCCAGCAGCTTAGGGCGCACTGAAGCTTTCTTT.

V usage is TRBV11-1 and J usage is TRBJ1-1; D remains unclear. Germline V gene data show CDR1 as SGHAT and CDR2 as FQDESV (reference sequence). Trimming cost V 1 base and J 4 bases, with 10 bases left between them. The CDR3 loop spans 14 amino acids. The CDR3 protein is CASSLVVGFTEAFF. CDR3 sequence (DNA): TGTGCCAGCAGCTTAGTTGTAGGGTTCACTGAAGCTTTCTTT.

The rearrangement links TRBV5-4 to TRBJ2-2, with D perhaps TRBD1 (6 bases). V shed 0 bases and J shed 6 bases, with 6 bases lying between them. Germline values: CDR1 SGHNT, CDR2 YYREEE (reference sequence). The CDR3 consists of 13 residues. CDR3 nucleotide sequence: TGTGCCAGCAGCTTGGAGGGGGCCGGGGAGCTGTTTTTT. It translates to CASSLEGAGELFF.

This sequence joins TRBV18 and TRBJ2-1, with D tentatively TRBD2 (5 bases). This CDR3 contains 13 residues. V lost 6 bases and J 9 bases, leaving 15 bases between the germline ends. CDR1 KGHSH and CDR2 LQKENI come from the germline V gene. The CDR3 nucleotides are TGTGCCAGCTCGGCCGACCCCGAGGGTGAGCAGTTCTTC. Translated: CASSADPEGEQFF.

This clone was counted only a few times. The chain employs TRBV15 and TRBJ2-3, with 8 bases that match TRBD1. With 8 bases clipped from V and 2 bases from J, the junction kept 3 bases outside the gene matches. The CDR3 totals 13 residues. Germline CDR1 and CDR2: LNHNV and YYDKDF (reference sequence). The CDR3: CATGQGNTDTQYF. As DNA, the CDR3 is TGTGCCACCGGACAGGGTAACACAGATACGCAGTATTTT.

This clone was found a few times. The rearrangement uses TRBV2 and TRBJ1-5; D remains ambiguous. Germline V gives CDR1 SNHLY, CDR2 FYNNEI. This CDR3 contains 12 residues. The V and J ends lost 5 bases and 6 bases respectively, with 8 bases between them. For the CDR3, the DNA is TGTGCCAGCAGTACAGAACGTCAGCCCCAGCATTTT. This translates into CASSTERQPQHF.

The gene calls are TRBV6-4 and TRBJ1-5; a possible D gene is TRBD1 (5 bases). V was shortened by 2 bases and J by 4 bases, with 6 bases between the two germline ends. Germline V gene sequence: CDR1 MRHNA, CDR2 SNTAGT. The CDR3 runs to 13 residues. The CDR3 sequence is CASSDEGNQPQHF. In nucleotides, the CDR3 is TGTGCCAGCAGTGACGAGGGGAATCAGCCCCAGCATTTT.

The chain couples TRBV28 to TRBJ1-5; 10 bases agree with TRBD1. The length of the CDR3 is 18 residues. Germline loops: CDR1 MDHEN, CDR2 SYDVKM. The junction had 14 bases not matched to a gene; V was cut back by 2 bases and J by 7 bases. CDR3 region: CASSLPPGQGPRGQPQHF. The CDR3 DNA follows: TGTGCCAGCAGTTTACCACCGGGACAGGGGCCCAGAGGGCAGCCCCAGCATTTT.

This clone occurred once. This chain connects TRBV11-2 to TRBJ2-7; D is perhaps TRBD2 (5 bases). The V gene's germline CDR1 is SGHAT and CDR2 FQNNGV. V gave up 6 bases and J gave up 7 bases, with 19 bases separating them. The CDR3 has 14 amino acids. CDR3 loop: CASSPNGNRGEQYF. The CDR3 nucleotides are TGTGCCAGCAGTCCAAACGGAAACCGGGGAGAGCAGTACTTC.

This chain uses TRBV10-2 with TRBJ2-7; D is tentatively TRBD1 or TRBD2 (6 bases each). Trimming took 3 bases from V and 0 from J, leaving 15 bases between them. Germline V gene data show CDR1 as WSHSY and CDR2 as SAAADI. The length of the CDR3 is 16 residues. CDR3 in DNA: TGCGCCAGCAGTGAAAGGAGGGGGACACTCTCCTACGAGCAGTACGTC. Its protein is CASSERRGTLSYEQYV.

This clone came up a few times. J is TRBJ2-2 and V is TRBV4-2; D is unresolved. In germline, CDR1 is LGHNA, CDR2 YNFKEQ. The CDR3 contains 14 residues. The ends were cut back, 3 bases at V and 3 bases at J, with 8 bases in the middle. CDR3: CASSQRIDTGELFF. CDR3 in DNA: TGTGCCAGCAGCCAGCGGATAGACACCGGGGAGCTGTTTTTT.

The chain couples TRBV7-6 to TRBJ2-3; no reliable D call. Germline V gene data show CDR1 as SGHVS and CDR2 as FNYEAQ. This CDR3 has 16 residues. V shed 2 bases and J shed 5 bases, with 17 bases lying between them. CDR3 amino acids: CASSLSVSSQGDTQYF. The CDR3 DNA sequence: TGTGCCAGCAGCTTAAGTGTGTCCAGCCAAGGAGATACGCAGTATTTT.

This clone has only a few counts. V usage is TRBV2 and J usage is TRBJ2-2; no reliable D call. This CDR3 contains 13 residues. CDR1 is SNHLY, CDR2 FYNNEI, per germline. The ends were cut back, 4 bases at V and 1 base at J, with 4 bases in the middle. The CDR3 spells CASSGGNTGELFF. CDR3 DNA: TGTGCCAGCAGTGGAGGGAACACCGGGGAGCTGTTTTTT.

The chain combines TRBV27 with TRBJ2-3; D not certain. The CDR3 sequence is 11 residues long. Germline values: CDR1 MNHEY, CDR2 SMNVEV (reference sequence). Trimming pared 10 bases from V and 0 bases from J, leaving 5 bases between. CDR3 loop: CATLSTDTQYF. In DNA form, the CDR3 reads TGTGCCACCTTAAGCACAGATACGCAGTATTTT.

This sequence joins TRBV19 and TRBJ1-2; D remains unclear. Per the germline V gene, CDR1 is LNHDA and CDR2 is SQIVND (reference sequence). CDR3 length: 12 residues. V was pared by 8 bases and J by 4 bases, with 11 bases between. The CDR3 sequence: CASQPPGYGYTF. For the CDR3, the DNA is TGTGCCAGTCAACCACCCGGCTATGGCTACACCTTC.

CDR3 amino acids: CASSPRLAGVTQETQYF. CDR3 in DNA: TGTGCCAGCAGCCCCCGACTAGCGGGAGTGACCCAAGAGACCCAGTACTTC. The V gene is TRBV7-2, the J gene TRBJ2-5; 12 nucleotides line up with TRBD2. V trimming: 5 bases; J trimming: 1 base; junction bases outside the gene matches: 8. The V gene's germline CDR1 is SGHTA and CDR2 FQGNSA. This CDR3 is built from 17 residues. Combining the CDR3 with reference TRBV7-2 and TRBJ2-5 gives the whole variable domain GAGVSQSPSNKVTEKGKDVELRCDPISGHTALYWYRQSLGQGLEFLIYFQGNSAPDKSGLPSDRFSAERTGGSVSTLTIQRTQQEDSAVYLCASSPRLAGVTQETQYFGPGTRLLVL.

The CDR3: CASSVSGRDLETQYF. CDR3 DNA: TGTGCCAGCAGCGTTAGCGGGAGGGATCTGGAGACCCAGTACTTC. The chain combines TRBV9 with TRBJ2-5; TRBD2 matches 11 bases. The CDR3 covers 15 residues. The J segment lost 5 bases and the V segment lost 2 bases, leaving 5 bases of the junction unmatched. Germline V gives CDR1 SGDLS, CDR2 YYNGEE.

The chain employs TRBV7-2 and TRBJ1-2; D is undetermined. Trimming shortened V by 5 bases and J by 3 bases, and 4 bases separated the two germline ends. Germline V gives CDR1 SGHTA, CDR2 FQGNSA. The CDR3 has 11 residues. The CDR3 is CASSRDYGYTF. The CDR3 DNA is TGTGCCAGCAGCAGAGACTATGGCTACACCTTC.

The rearrangement links TRBV5-5 to TRBJ2-7; TRBD1 agrees at 8 bases. The V and J ends lost 3 bases and 6 bases, in that order; junction bases with no gene match: 2. This CDR3 is built from 12 residues. Germline V gene lookup returns CDR1 SGHKS and CDR2 YYEKEE (reference sequence). The CDR3 nucleotides are TGTGCCAGCAGCTCGACAGGGGTCGAGCAGTACTTC. It codes for CASSSTGVEQYF. Filled out from reference TRBV5-5 and TRBJ2-7, the complete variable domain reads DAGVTQSPTHLIKTRGQQVTLRCSPISGHKSVSWYQQVLGQGPQFIFQYYEKEERGRGNFPDRFSARQFPNYSSELNVNALLLGDSALYLCASSSTGVEQYFGPGTRLTVT.

This chain connects TRBV15 to TRBJ2-7; D might be TRBD2 (5 bases). V was pared by 5 bases and J by 5 bases, with 10 bases between. CDR3 length equals 12 residues. CDR1 is LNHNV and CDR2 is YYDKDF in the germline V gene (reference sequence). The CDR3 loop is CATSPGGNEQYF. In nucleotides, the CDR3 is TGTGCCACCAGCCCTGGAGGCAACGAGCAGTACTTC.

The chain has TRBV28 and TRBJ2-6; 8 bases are a match to TRBD1. The germline gives CDR1 MDHEN, CDR2 SYDVKM. The CDR3 runs to 16 residues. V lost 4 bases to trimming and J lost 3 bases; unmatched junction nucleotides: 5. The CDR3 bases are TGTGCCAGCAGTTCGACAGGGGTCTATGGGGCCAACGTCCTGACTTTC. Protein sequence: CASSSTGVYGANVLTF.

This clone was seen a single time. CDR3 nucleotide sequence: TGTGCCAGCAGCTTAGATATTGGCGGGCTCCGGGGGTATTTT. Translation gives CASSLDIGGLRGYF. V and J are TRBV7-2 and TRBJ2-3, with a weak D call TRBD2 (5 bases). V gave up 1 base and J gave up 14 bases, with 19 bases separating them. CDR1 SGHTA and CDR2 FQGNSA come from the germline V gene. This CDR3 comprises 14 residues.

The J gene is TRBJ1-3, the V gene TRBV2; no reliable D call. The CDR3 extends over 16 amino acids. V lost 1 base and J 0 bases, leaving 10 bases between the germline ends. Germline lookup yields CDR1 SNHLY and CDR2 FYNNEI. CDR3 sequence reads: CASSEEAVSSGNTIYF. The CDR3 region has the DNA TGTGCCAGCAGTGAAGAGGCGGTAAGCTCTGGAAACACCATATATTTT.

Concerning this clone: The same CDR3 is also encoded by other DNA sequences in this sample. J is TRBJ2-3 and V is TRBV28; 7 bases agree with TRBD1. CDR1 is MDHEN, CDR2 SYDVKM, per germline. This CDR3 spans 15 amino acids. V was pared by 6 bases and J by 1 base, with 7 bases of the junction left unmatched. The CDR3 bases are TGTGCCAGCAGCAACCGGGACAGTGGCACAGATACGCAGTATTTT. Translated: CASSNRDSGTDTQYF. Filled out from reference TRBV28 and TRBJ2-3, the complete variable domain reads DVKVTQSSRYLVKRTGEKVFLECVQDMDHENMFWYRQDPGLGLRLIYFSYDVKMKEKGDIPEGYSVSREKKERFSLILESASTNQTSMYLCASSNRDSGTDTQYFGPGTRLTVL.